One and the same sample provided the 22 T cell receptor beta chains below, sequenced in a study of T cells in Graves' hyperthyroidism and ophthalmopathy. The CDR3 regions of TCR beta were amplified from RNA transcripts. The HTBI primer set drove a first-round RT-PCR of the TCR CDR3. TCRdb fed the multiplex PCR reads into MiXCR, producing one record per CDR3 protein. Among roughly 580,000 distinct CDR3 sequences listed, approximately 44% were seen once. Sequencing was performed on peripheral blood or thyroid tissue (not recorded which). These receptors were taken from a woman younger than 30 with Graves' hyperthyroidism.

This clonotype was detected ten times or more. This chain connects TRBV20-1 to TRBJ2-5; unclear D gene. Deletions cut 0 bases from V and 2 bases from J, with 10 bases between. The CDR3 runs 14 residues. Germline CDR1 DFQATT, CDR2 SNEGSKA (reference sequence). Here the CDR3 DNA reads TGCAGTGCTAGAGATAGGACGCCGCAAGAGACCCAGTACTTC. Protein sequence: CSARDRTPQETQYF.

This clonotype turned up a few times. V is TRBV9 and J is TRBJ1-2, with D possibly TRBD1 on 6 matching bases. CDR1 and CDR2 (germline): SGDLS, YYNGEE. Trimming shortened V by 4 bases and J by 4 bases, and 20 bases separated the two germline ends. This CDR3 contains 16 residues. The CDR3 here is CASSHVGTPGSYGYTF. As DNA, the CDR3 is TGTGCCAGCAGCCATGTCGGGACACCAGGGAGCTATGGCTACACCTTC.

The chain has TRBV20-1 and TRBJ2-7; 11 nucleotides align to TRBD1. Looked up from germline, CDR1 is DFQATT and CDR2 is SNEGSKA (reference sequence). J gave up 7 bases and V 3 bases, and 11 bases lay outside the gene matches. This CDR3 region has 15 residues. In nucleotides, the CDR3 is TGCAGTGCTAGTGCCGGGACAGGGGGATCCAATGAGCAGTACTTC. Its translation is CSASAGTGGSNEQYF.

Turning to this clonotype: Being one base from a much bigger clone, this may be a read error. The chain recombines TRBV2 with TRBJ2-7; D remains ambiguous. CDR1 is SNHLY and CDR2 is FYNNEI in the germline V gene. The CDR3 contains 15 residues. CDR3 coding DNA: TGTGCCGGCAGTGAAGCTAAGGACCTGAGACTCGAGCAGTACTTC. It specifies CAGSEAKDLRLEQYF.

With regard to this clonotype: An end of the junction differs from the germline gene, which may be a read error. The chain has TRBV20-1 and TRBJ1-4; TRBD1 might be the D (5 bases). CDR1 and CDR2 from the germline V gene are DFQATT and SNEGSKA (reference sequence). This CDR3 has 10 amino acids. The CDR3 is CSARAGRLHF. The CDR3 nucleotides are TGCAGTGCTAGAGCGGGACGGCTACACTTT.

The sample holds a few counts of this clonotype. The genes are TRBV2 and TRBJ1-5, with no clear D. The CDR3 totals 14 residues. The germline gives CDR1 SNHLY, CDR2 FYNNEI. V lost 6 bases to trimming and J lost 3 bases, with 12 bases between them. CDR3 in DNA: TGTGCCAGCAGCCAAGATTACGACAATCAGCCCCAGCATTTT. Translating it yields CASSQDYDNQPQHF.

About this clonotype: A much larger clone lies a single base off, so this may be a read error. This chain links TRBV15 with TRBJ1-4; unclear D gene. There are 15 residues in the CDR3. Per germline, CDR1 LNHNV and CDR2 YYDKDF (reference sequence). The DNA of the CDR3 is TGTGCCACCAGACCGGAGGGCCTTATTAATGAAGAACTGTTTTTT. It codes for CATRPEGLINEELFF.

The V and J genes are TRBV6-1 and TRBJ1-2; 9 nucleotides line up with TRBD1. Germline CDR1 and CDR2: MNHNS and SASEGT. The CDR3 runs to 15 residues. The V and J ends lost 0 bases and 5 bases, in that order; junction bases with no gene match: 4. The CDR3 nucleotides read TGTGCCAGCAGTGAAGCTGAGGGACAGGGTTATGGCTACACCTTC. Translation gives CASSEAEGQGYGYTF.

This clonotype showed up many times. CDR3 residues: CAISDLGSESTGELFF. CDR3 nucleotide sequence: TGTGCCATCAGCGACTTGGGTAGCGAAAGCACCGGGGAGCTGTTTTTT. The chain combines TRBV10-3 with TRBJ2-2; tentative D call: TRBD2 (5 bases). Looked up from germline, CDR1 is ENHRY and CDR2 is SYGVKD. V lost 6 bases, J lost 4 bases, and 18 bases lay in between. This CDR3 contains 16 residues.

The CDR3 region is CASSMVGSTYEQYF. Written as DNA, the CDR3 is TGTGCCAGTAGTATGGTCGGTTCCACCTACGAGCAGTACTTC. The rearrangement joins TRBV19 to TRBJ2-7; D is unclear. The CDR3 runs to 14 residues. Trimming stripped 3 bases from V and 2 bases from J, with 11 bases between. Germline values: CDR1 LNHDA, CDR2 SQIVND (reference sequence).

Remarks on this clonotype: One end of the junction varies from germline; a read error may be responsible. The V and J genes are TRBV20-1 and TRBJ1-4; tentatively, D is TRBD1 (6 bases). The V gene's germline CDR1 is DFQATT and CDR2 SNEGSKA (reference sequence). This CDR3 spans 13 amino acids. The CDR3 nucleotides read TGCAGTGCTAGTATTCGGGGGCGAGAAAAACTGTCTTTT. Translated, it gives CSASIRGREKLSF.

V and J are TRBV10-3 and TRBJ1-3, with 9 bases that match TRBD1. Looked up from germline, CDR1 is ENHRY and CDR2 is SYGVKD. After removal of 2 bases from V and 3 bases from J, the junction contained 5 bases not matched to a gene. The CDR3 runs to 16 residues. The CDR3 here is CAISERDRDGGNTIYF. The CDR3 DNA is TGTGCCATCAGTGAGCGGGACAGGGACGGTGGAAACACCATATATTTT.

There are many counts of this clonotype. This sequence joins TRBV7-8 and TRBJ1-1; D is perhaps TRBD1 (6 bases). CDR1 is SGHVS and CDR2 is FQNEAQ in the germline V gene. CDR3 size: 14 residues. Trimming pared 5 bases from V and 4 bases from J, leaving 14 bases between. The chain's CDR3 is CASSLRQVGTEAFF. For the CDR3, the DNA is TGTGCCAGCAGCCTCCGACAGGTGGGCACTGAAGCTTTCTTT. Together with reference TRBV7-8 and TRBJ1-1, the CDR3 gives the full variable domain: GAGVSQSPRYKVAKRGQDVALRCDPISGHVSLFWYQQALGQGPEFLTYFQNEAQLDKSGLPSDRFFAERPEGSVSTLKIQRTQQEDSAVYLCASSLRQVGTEAFFGQGTRLTVV.

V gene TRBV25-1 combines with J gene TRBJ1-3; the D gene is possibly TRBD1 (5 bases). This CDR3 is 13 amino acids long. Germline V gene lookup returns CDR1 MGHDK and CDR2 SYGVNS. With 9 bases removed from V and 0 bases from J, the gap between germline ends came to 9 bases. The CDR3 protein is CARGRHSGNTIYF. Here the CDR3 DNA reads TGTGCCAGGGGACGCCACTCTGGAAACACCATATATTTT.

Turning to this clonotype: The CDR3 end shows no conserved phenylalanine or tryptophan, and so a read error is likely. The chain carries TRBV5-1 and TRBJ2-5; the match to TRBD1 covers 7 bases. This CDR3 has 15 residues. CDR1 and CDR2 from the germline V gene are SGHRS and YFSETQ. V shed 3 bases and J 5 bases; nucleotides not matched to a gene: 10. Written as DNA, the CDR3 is TGCGCCAGCAGCTCCTCGACAGGGAGACACGAGACCCAGTACTCC. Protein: CASSSSTGRHETQYS.

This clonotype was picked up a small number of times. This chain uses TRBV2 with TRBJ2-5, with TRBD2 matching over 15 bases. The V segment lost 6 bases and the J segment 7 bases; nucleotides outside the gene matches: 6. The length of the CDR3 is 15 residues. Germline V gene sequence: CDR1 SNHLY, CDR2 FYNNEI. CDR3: CASSHRTSGRVTQYF. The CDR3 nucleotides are TGTGCCAGCAGCCATCGGACTAGCGGGAGGGTGACCCAGTACTTC.

CDR3 residues: CASRHRDGNISGANVLTF. In nucleotides, the CDR3 is TGTGCCAGCAGGCACCGGGACGGTAACATCTCTGGGGCCAACGTCCTGACTTTC. The J gene is TRBJ2-6, the V gene TRBV12-3 or TRBV12-4, with D perhaps TRBD1 or TRBD2 (5 bases each). Trimming took 6 bases from V and 0 from J, leaving 18 bases between them. The CDR3 sequence is 18 residues long.

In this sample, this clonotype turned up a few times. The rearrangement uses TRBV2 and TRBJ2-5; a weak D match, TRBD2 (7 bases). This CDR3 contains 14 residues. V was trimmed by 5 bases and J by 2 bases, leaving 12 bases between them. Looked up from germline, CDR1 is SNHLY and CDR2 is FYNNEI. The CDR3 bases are TGTGCCAGCAGTAGGGGGGGGCGACAAGAGACCCAGTACTTC. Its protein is CASSRGGRQETQYF.

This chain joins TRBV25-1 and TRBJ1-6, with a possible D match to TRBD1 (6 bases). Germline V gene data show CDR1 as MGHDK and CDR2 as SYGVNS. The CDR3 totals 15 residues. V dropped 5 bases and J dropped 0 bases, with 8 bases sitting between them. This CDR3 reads CASSWGASYNSPLHF. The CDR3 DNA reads TGTGCCAGCAGTTGGGGGGCCTCCTATAATTCACCCCTCCACTTT.

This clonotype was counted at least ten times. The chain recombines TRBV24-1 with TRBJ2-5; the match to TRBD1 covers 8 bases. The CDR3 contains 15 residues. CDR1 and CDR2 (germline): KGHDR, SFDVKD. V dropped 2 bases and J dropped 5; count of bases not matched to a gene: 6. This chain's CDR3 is CATSDSRQGQETQYF. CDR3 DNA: TGTGCCACCAGTGATTCCAGACAGGGGCAGGAGACCCAGTACTTC.

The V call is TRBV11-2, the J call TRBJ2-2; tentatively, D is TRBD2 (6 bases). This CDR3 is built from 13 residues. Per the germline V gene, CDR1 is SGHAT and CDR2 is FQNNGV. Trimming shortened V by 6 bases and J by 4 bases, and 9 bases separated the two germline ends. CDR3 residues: CASSRESTGELFF. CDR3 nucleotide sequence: TGTGCCAGCAGTCGGGAGAGCACCGGGGAGCTGTTTTTT.

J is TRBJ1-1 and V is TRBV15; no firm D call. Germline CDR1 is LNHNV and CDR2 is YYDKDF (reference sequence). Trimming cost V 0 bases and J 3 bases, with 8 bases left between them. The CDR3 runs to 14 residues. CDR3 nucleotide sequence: TGTGCCACCAGCAGAGATCGGGGATACACTGAAGCTTTCTTT. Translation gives CATSRDRGYTEAFF.